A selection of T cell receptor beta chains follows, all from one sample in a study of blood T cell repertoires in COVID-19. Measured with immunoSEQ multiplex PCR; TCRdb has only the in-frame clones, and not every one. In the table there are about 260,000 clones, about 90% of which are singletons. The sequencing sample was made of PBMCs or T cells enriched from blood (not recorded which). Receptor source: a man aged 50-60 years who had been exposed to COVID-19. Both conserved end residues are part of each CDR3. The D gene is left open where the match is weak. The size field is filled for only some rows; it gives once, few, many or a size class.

cdr3_aa: CASSLATGGYGYTF; cdr3_nt: TGTGCCAGCAGCCTCGCGACAGGGGGCTATGGCTACACCTTC; clone_size: -; j_call: TRBJ1-2; d_call: TRBD1; v_call: TRBV11-3
cdr3_aa: CASSSQGAPGELFF; cdr3_nt: TGCGCCAGCAGCTCACAGGGGGCGCCGGGGGAGCTGTTTTTT; clone_size: -; j_call: TRBJ2-2; d_call: TRBD1; v_call: TRBV5-1
cdr3_aa: CASSPGTGDNQPQHF; cdr3_nt: TGTGCCAGCAGCCCTGGGACAGGGGATAATCAGCCCCAGCATTTT; clone_size: -; j_call: TRBJ1-5; d_call: TRBD1; v_call: TRBV5-5
cdr3_aa: CASSLVPVDQPQHF; cdr3_nt: TGTGCCAGCAGCTTAGTCCCCGTAGATCAGCCCCAGCATTTT; clone_size: -; j_call: TRBJ1-5; d_call: -; v_call: TRBV7-2
cdr3_aa: CASSFSRQETQYF; cdr3_nt: TGCGCCAGCAGCTTTTCCAGACAGGAGACCCAGTACTTC; clone_size: -; j_call: TRBJ2-5; d_call: -; v_call: TRBV5-1
cdr3_aa: CAWSIKTGNYGYTF; cdr3_nt: TGTGCCTGGAGCATCAAGACAGGGAACTATGGCTACACCTTC; clone_size: -; j_call: TRBJ1-2; d_call: TRBD1; v_call: TRBV30
cdr3_aa: CASSPLGQFYNSPLHF; cdr3_nt: TGTGCCAGCAGCCCGTTAGGACAGTTCTATAATTCACCCCTCCACTTT; clone_size: -; j_call: TRBJ1-6; d_call: -; v_call: TRBV2
cdr3_aa: CASRRVGQYGYTF; cdr3_nt: TGTGCCAGCAGGAGGGTGGGCCAATATGGCTACACCTTC; clone_size: -; j_call: TRBJ1-2; d_call: -; v_call: TRBV5-8
cdr3_aa: CASIRSGDSPLHF; cdr3_nt: TGTGCCAGCATTCGATCAGGGGATTCACCCCTCCACTTT; clone_size: -; j_call: TRBJ1-6; d_call: -; v_call: TRBV2
cdr3_aa: CATGQGVFQETQYF; cdr3_nt: TGTGCCACCGGACAGGGCGTTTTTCAAGAGACCCAGTACTTC; clone_size: once; j_call: TRBJ2-5; d_call: TRBD1; v_call: TRBV24-1
cdr3_aa: CASIQKRSGNEQFF; cdr3_nt: TGTGCCAGCATCCAGAAAAGATCAGGCAATGAGCAGTTCTTC; clone_size: -; j_call: TRBJ2-1; d_call: -; v_call: TRBV7-2
cdr3_aa: CASSFFSTRRYF; cdr3_nt: TGTGCCAGCAGTTTTTTCTCAACTCGTCGGTATTTT; clone_size: -; j_call: TRBJ2-3; d_call: -; v_call: TRBV28
cdr3_aa: CASSADRANTEAFF; cdr3_nt: TGCGCCAGCAGTGCGGACAGGGCGAACACTGAAGCTTTCTTT; clone_size: -; j_call: TRBJ1-1; d_call: TRBD1; v_call: TRBV10-1
cdr3_aa: CASSLRSYGYTF; cdr3_nt: TGTGCCAGCAGTTTAAGGAGCTATGGCTACACCTTC; clone_size: few; j_call: TRBJ1-2; d_call: -; v_call: TRBV28
cdr3_aa: CASSAGQGGWDEQYF; cdr3_nt: TGTGCCAGCAGCGCAGGACAGGGAGGTTGGGACGAGCAGTACTTC; clone_size: -; j_call: TRBJ2-7; d_call: TRBD1; v_call: TRBV7-2
cdr3_aa: CASSVGGNGYTF; cdr3_nt: TGTGCCAGCAGCGTCGGGGGAAATGGCTACACCTTC; clone_size: -; j_call: TRBJ1-2; d_call: -; v_call: TRBV28
cdr3_aa: CASSPGGLGQSDIQYF; cdr3_nt: TGTGCCAGCTCACCCGGAGGCCTGGGACAGAGCGACATTCAGTACTTC; clone_size: -; j_call: TRBJ2-4; d_call: TRBD1; v_call: TRBV18
cdr3_aa: CASSLAGVRNTEAFF; cdr3_nt: TGCGCCAGCAGCTTGGCCGGGGTAAGGAACACTGAAGCTTTCTTT; clone_size: -; j_call: TRBJ1-1; d_call: -; v_call: TRBV5-1
cdr3_aa: CASTRSGSGNTIYF; cdr3_nt: TGTGCCAGCACCAGGTCTGGCTCTGGAAACACCATATATTTT; clone_size: -; j_call: TRBJ1-3; d_call: -; v_call: TRBV6-5
cdr3_aa: CASSTLGFGKNTEAFF; cdr3_nt: TGCGCCAGCAGCACCCTGGGGTTCGGGAAGAACACTGAAGCTTTCTTT; clone_size: -; j_call: TRBJ1-1; d_call: -; v_call: TRBV4-1
cdr3_aa: CASSRRGSAFF; cdr3_nt: TGTGCCAGCAGCCGCAGGGGTTCGGCTTTCTTT; clone_size: -; j_call: TRBJ1-1; d_call: -; v_call: TRBV12-3/TRBV12-4
cdr3_aa: CASRKGARTGELFF; cdr3_nt: TGTGCCAGCAGGAAGGGGGCAAGGACCGGGGAGCTGTTTTTT; clone_size: -; j_call: TRBJ2-2; d_call: TRBD1; v_call: TRBV13
cdr3_aa: CASSPAGAYNSPLHF; cdr3_nt: TGTGCCAGCTCCCCGGCGGGGGCCTATAATTCACCCCTCCACTTT; clone_size: -; j_call: TRBJ1-6; d_call: -; v_call: TRBV18
cdr3_aa: CASSQLDRDAPYEQYF; cdr3_nt: TGCGCCAGCAGCCAGTTGGACAGAGATGCCCCTTACGAGCAGTACTTC; clone_size: -; j_call: TRBJ2-7; d_call: -; v_call: TRBV4-1
cdr3_aa: CASSLGQFNSPLHF; cdr3_nt: TGTGCCAGCAGCTTAGGGCAGTTTAATTCACCCCTCCACTTT; clone_size: few; j_call: TRBJ1-6; d_call: -; v_call: TRBV11-3
cdr3_aa: CASSHRLAGGYNEQFF; cdr3_nt: TGTGCCAGCAGCCACCGACTAGCGGGGGGGTACAATGAGCAGTTCTTC; clone_size: once; j_call: TRBJ2-1; d_call: TRBD2; v_call: TRBV7-9
cdr3_aa: CATSTYSSNQPQHF; cdr3_nt: TGTGCCACCAGTACCTACAGTAGCAATCAGCCCCAGCATTTT; clone_size: -; j_call: TRBJ1-5; d_call: -; v_call: TRBV24-1
cdr3_aa: CAISESLKRNTEAFF; cdr3_nt: TGTGCCATCAGTGAGTCGCTAAAGCGGAACACTGAAGCTTTCTTT; clone_size: -; j_call: TRBJ1-1; d_call: -; v_call: TRBV10-3
cdr3_aa: CASSLSRATDTQYF; cdr3_nt: TGTGCCAGCAGCTTAAGCAGGGCGACAGATACGCAGTATTTT; clone_size: -; j_call: TRBJ2-3; d_call: -; v_call: TRBV7-3
cdr3_aa: CASSIQGAKNTEAFF; cdr3_nt: TGTGCCAGCAGCATACAGGGGGCTAAGAACACTGAAGCTTTCTTT; clone_size: -; j_call: TRBJ1-1; d_call: TRBD1; v_call: TRBV9
cdr3_aa: CASSPQNPGELFF; cdr3_nt: TGCGCCAGCAGCCCCCAGAATCCGGGGGAGCTGTTTTTT; clone_size: -; j_call: TRBJ2-2; d_call: -; v_call: TRBV5-1
cdr3_aa: CASTQGGSYNEQFF; cdr3_nt: TGTGCCAGCACGCAGGGTGGCTCCTACAATGAGCAGTTCTTC; clone_size: few; j_call: TRBJ2-1; d_call: -; v_call: TRBV27
cdr3_aa: CASSLRGFGNQPQHF; cdr3_nt: TGTGCCAGCAGTTTAAGGGGTTTTGGCAATCAGCCCCAGCATTTT; clone_size: -; j_call: TRBJ1-5; d_call: -; v_call: TRBV6-5